Below, 5 T cell receptor beta chains from the same sample are listed, as sequenced in a study of blood T cell repertoires in COVID-19. This table comes from immunoSEQ multiplex PCR, and its TCRdb copy is limited to in-frame clones, with some not included. The sample consists of some 200,000 clones, roughly 84% of them appearing once. What was sequenced was peripheral blood. These receptors all come from a woman aged 30 to 39 who had recovered from COVID-19.

There are a few counts of this clone. The V gene is TRBV3-1 (or the pseudogene TRBV3-2), the J gene TRBJ2-1; no firm D call. Germline V gives CDR1 LGHDT, CDR2 YNNKEL (reference sequence). The CDR3 covers 14 residues. V shed 0 bases and J shed 7 bases, with 10 bases lying between them. The CDR3 loop is CASSQEGRPNEQFF. CDR3 DNA: TGTGCCAGCAGCCAAGAGGGCCGCCCGAATGAGCAGTTCTTC.

This chain joins TRBV7-9 and TRBJ1-2; 8 positions match TRBD1. J was trimmed by 2 bases and V by 3 bases; bases with no gene match: 5. Germline V gene sequence: CDR1 SEHNR, CDR2 FQNEAQ (reference sequence). This CDR3 is built from 15 residues. The CDR3 region is CASSLGTGRNYGYTF. In DNA form, the CDR3 reads TGTGCCAGCAGCTTGGGGACAGGCCGAAACTATGGCTACACCTTC.

This chain connects TRBV30 to TRBJ1-5; 8 nucleotides match TRBD1. The CDR3 has 13 residues. V shed 5 bases and J 2 bases; nucleotides not matched to a gene: 2. Germline V gene data show CDR1 as GTSNPN and CDR2 as SVGIG (reference sequence). The CDR3, as DNA: TGTGCCTGGTCGACAGGGGGCAATCAGCCCCAGCATTTT. Residues: CAWSTGGNQPQHF.

The chain combines TRBV6-4 with TRBJ1-2, with D unclear. This CDR3 comprises 13 residues. CDR1 MRHNA and CDR2 SNTAGT come from the germline V gene. Trimming removed 4 bases from V and 4 bases from J, with 10 bases in between. The CDR3 loop is CASSARVAYGYTF. The CDR3 region has the DNA TGTGCCAGCAGTGCGAGGGTTGCCTATGGCTACACCTTC.

The CDR3 spells CASSPRGQRNYEQYF. The CDR3 bases are TGTGCCAGCTCACCTAGAGGACAGCGGAACTACGAGCAGTACTTC. The chain couples TRBV18 to TRBJ2-7; D is possibly TRBD1 (6 bases). V lost 3 bases and J lost 3, with 15 bases in between. The germline CDR1 and CDR2 sequences are KGHSH and LQKENI. The CDR3 loop spans 15 amino acids.